This TCR beta chain was sequenced during a study of Ad26.COV2.S vaccination and SARS-CoV-2 variants. Study-wide background: The authors gave Ad26.COV2.S intramuscularly, either once or twice 56 days apart.

Findings and limits, study-wide: Post-vaccination spike-specific CD8+ and CD4+ T cell responses reportedly had substantial breadth.

Remarks on this clone: Its specificity is not known.

TCRdb keeps only in-frame clones here, not all; method: immunoSEQ multiplex PCR. Of 300,000 to 400,000 clones listed, less than 90% are singletons. V was shortened by 0 bases and J by 3 bases, with 13 bases between the two germline ends. The CDR3 sequence is 15 residues long. Germline-derived CDR1 and CDR2 are SGHRS and YFSETQ. The treatment denotes: 19 received Ad26.COV2.S at low or high dose, single or two shots; about 5 received placebo; per-sample allocation not given. The samples date from day 63 after the first vaccine or placebo injection. The TCR was taken from a person between 18 and 59 years old who received the Ad26.COV2.S COVID-19 vaccine or a placebo. Sequencing was performed on peripheral blood, taken in a trial of Ad26.COV2.S vaccine versus placebo. The V call is TRBV5-1, the J call TRBJ2-7, with a weak D call TRBD2 (6 bases). Here the CDR3 reads CASSLVTGVGYEQYF. As DNA, the CDR3 is TGCGCCAGCAGCTTGGTAACGGGGGTAGGCTACGAGCAGTACTTC.